Listed below are T cell receptor beta chains from one sample, sequenced in a study of control samples from healthy donors and cancer patients. Profiling relied on immunoSEQ multiplex PCR, and the TCRdb table lists in-frame clones only, not all of them. The data show about 150,000 clones, over 85% seen once. Material for sequencing was blood. All receptors derive from a man aged 35 to 55 in good health. The CDR3 runs from the conserved cysteine through the conserved F or W. D genes are given only for firm matches. Clone sizes are given selectively: once, few, many, or a class where the clone is expanded.

V,size,J,D,DNA,CDR3
TRBV7-2,-,TRBJ2-3,TRBD2,TGTGCCAGCAGCAAAGAATGGACTAGCGGTAATACGCAGTATTTT,CASSKEWTSGNTQYF
TRBV2,-,TRBJ2-3,TRBD1,TGTGCCAGCAGCGATGGACAGGGCGATACAGATACGCAGTATTTT,CASSDGQGDTDTQYF
TRBV19,-,TRBJ1-2,-,TGTGCCAGCCCATCGTCGGGTGGCTACACCTTC,CASPSSGGYTF
TRBV5-1,-,TRBJ1-4,-,TGCGCCAGCAGCTTGGTCGCAACTAATGAAAAACTGTTTTTT,CASSLVATNEKLFF
TRBV9,-,TRBJ1-5,-,TGTGCCAGCAGCGTAAATCCCCCCCAGCATTTT,CASSVNPPQHF
TRBV30,once,TRBJ1-6,TRBD1,TGTGCCTGGGGACAGGAAAGGGACTATAATTCACCCCTCCACTTT,CAWGQERDYNSPLHF
TRBV6-6,once,TRBJ1-5,TRBD1,TGTGCCAGCAGTCTCCCCGGGACAGGTACTTATAGCAATCAGCCCCAGCATTTT,CASSLPGTGTYSNQPQHF
TRBV6-5,-,TRBJ2-3,-,TGTGCCAGCAGCCGTTCCGGGACTTTCACAGATACGCAGTATTTT,CASSRSGTFTDTQYF
TRBV30,-,TRBJ2-7,-,TGTGCCTGGAGTAACTGGGAGAGCTCCTACGAGCAGTACTTC,CAWSNWESSYEQYF
TRBV3-1/TRBV3-2,once,TRBJ2-5,-,TGTGCCAGCAGCCCCAAGCCGGACAGCTCGGTAGGGACCCAGTACTTC,CASSPKPDSSVGTQYF
TRBV19,-,TRBJ1-2,TRBD1,TGTGCCACCGCGGACAGGGGCGGCTATGGCTACACCTTC,CATADRGGYGYTF
TRBV5-1,-,TRBJ2-3,-,TGCGCCAGCAGCTTCAATCCAGGCAGCACAGATACGCAGTATTTT,CASSFNPGSTDTQYF
TRBV9,-,TRBJ1-2,-,TGTGCCAGCAGCGAGAGCGGGGGCGCGTCGTCTGGCTACACCTTC,CASSESGGASSGYTF
TRBV5-1,-,TRBJ1-1,-,TGCGCCAGCAGCTCCGGTGGGAGGGCGGACACTGAAGCTTTCTTT,CASSSGGRADTEAFF
TRBV10-1,-,TRBJ1-1,-,TGCGCCAGCAGTGAAAACAGGAACACTGAAGCTTTCTTT,CASSENRNTEAFF
TRBV6-6,-,TRBJ1-2,-,TGTGCCAGCAGTTACTCGGGAGGGGGTTTTTATGGCTACACCTTC,CASSYSGGGFYGYTF
TRBV15,-,TRBJ1-2,-,TGTGCCACCCCTAGTCCCGCACTGGGGGACGGCGGGAACTATGGCTACACCTTC,CATPSPALGDGGNYGYTF
TRBV7-3,once,TRBJ2-5,TRBD2,TGTGCCAGCAGCCCGAGCGGGGGACAAGAGACCCAGTACTTC,CASSPSGGQETQYF
TRBV5-6,-,TRBJ1-2,TRBD1,TGTGCCAGCAGCCCGGGACAGGGAAAAAACTATGGCTACACCTTC,CASSPGQGKNYGYTF
TRBV9,-,TRBJ2-6,TRBD1,TGTGCCAGCAGCGTAGATAACAGGGGCCTTAAAGGGGCCAACGTCCTGACTTTC,CASSVDNRGLKGANVLTF
TRBV19,-,TRBJ2-3,-,TGTGCCACCGCGGGGAGCCCAGATACGCAGTATTTT,CATAGSPDTQYF